These T cell receptor beta chains were read from a single sample in a study of T cell changes during pregnancy in multiple sclerosis. Clones were sequenced by immunoSEQ multiplex PCR, and TCRdb holds only the in-frame ones, with some missing. The sample yields approximately 41,000 clones, 90% seen once. The sequenced sample was CD4+ T cells from peripheral blood mononuclear cells, obtained in the second trimester of pregnancy. Source of these receptors: a female donor with multiple sclerosis, enrolled in a pregnancy study. CDR3s include the opening cysteine and the closing phenylalanine or tryptophan. The D gene is left open where the match is weak. A row's size may be missing; if present it is once, few, many or a size class.

D gene	clone size	J gene	V gene	CDR3 DNA	CDR3 protein
TRBD1	NA	TRBJ2-7	TRBV18	TGTGCCAGCTCCCCCAGGGGGCGCGAGCAGTACTTC	CASSPRGREQYF
NA	NA	TRBJ2-1	TRBV5-6	TGTGCCAGCAGCTTGTCGGGAGAGCAGTTCTTC	CASSLSGEQFF
NA	NA	TRBJ1-2	TRBV5-5	TGTGCCAGCAGCTTGTATGGTCAGGGGCTTAACGGCTACACCTTC	CASSLYGQGLNGYTF
NA	NA	TRBJ1-1	TRBV6-6	TGTGCCAGCAGTTACCTCGGGGGGACTGAAGCTTTCTTT	CASSYLGGTEAFF
NA	NA	TRBJ1-5	TRBV28	TGTGCCAGCAGCTCGCAGACAGGTCTTTATCAGCCCCAGCATTTT	CASSSQTGLYQPQHF
NA	once	TRBJ2-1	TRBV5-1	TGCGCCAGCAGGCGCCTTTCGACTAGCTCCTACAATGAGCAGTTCTTC	CASRRLSTSSYNEQFF
TRBD2	NA	TRBJ2-2	TRBV6-5	TGTGCCAGCAGTTCCGGGAGGGGGGCCGGGGAGCTGTTTTTT	CASSSGRGAGELFF
NA	NA	TRBJ1-1	TRBV25-1	TGTGCCAGCAGTGAGACTTTGAATTACAGGGTCTGGACTGAAGCTTTCTTT	CASSETLNYRVWTEAFF
TRBD1	NA	TRBJ1-3	TRBV5-6	TGTGCCAGCAGCTTCGGTTCAGGGGGAGCAACTGGAAACACCATATATTTT	CASSFGSGGATGNTIYF
NA	NA	TRBJ1-2	TRBV5-1	TGCGCCAGCAGCTTGGGGGAACAGGGCCGAGTTTATGGCTACACCTTC	CASSLGEQGRVYGYTF
NA	NA	TRBJ2-4	TRBV20-1	TGCAGTCCCATGGCGGTGGACATTCAGTACTTC	CSPMAVDIQYF
NA	NA	TRBJ2-1	TRBV7-9	TGTGCCAGCAGCTTCGGGAAACAGGGAACGATTTACAATGAGCAGTTCTTC	CASSFGKQGTIYNEQFF
TRBD1	NA	TRBJ2-7	TRBV7-9	TGTGCCAGCAGCTTATCAGGGGGTTACTACGAGCAGTACTTC	CASSLSGGYYEQYF
NA	NA	TRBJ2-2	TRBV5-1	TGCGCCAGCAGCTTGTTCGCGGGGAACACCGGGGAGCTGTTTTTT	CASSLFAGNTGELFF
TRBD2	few	TRBJ2-1	TRBV29-1	TGCAGCGTTGGTGCGGGAGGAGCGAACAATGAGCAGTTCTTC	CSVGAGGANNEQFF
NA	once	TRBJ2-5	TRBV7-6	TGTGCCACCCGGGGAGTCCGGGGGACCCAGTACTTC	CATRGVRGTQYF
NA	NA	TRBJ1-2	TRBV4-3	TGCGCCAGCAGCCAAGATATGATTGAGGGCTACACCTTC	CASSQDMIEGYTF
NA	NA	TRBJ2-7	TRBV25-1	TGTGCCACCAAAAGGGTTGGGGGGGCTTCCGGCGAGCAGTACTTC	CATKRVGGASGEQYF
NA	NA	TRBJ1-4	TRBV7-2	TGTGCCAGCAGCTTAGGTCCGGGGACTAATGAAAAACTGTTTTTT	CASSLGPGTNEKLFF
NA	NA	TRBJ2-6	TRBV18	TGTGCCAGCTCGAACCGGGTCCCGCTTCCCGTCCTGACTTTC	CASSNRVPLPVLTF
NA	NA	TRBJ2-3	TRBV28	TGTGCCAGCAGTTTTGTTAGCCCCGATACGCAGTATTTT	CASSFVSPDTQYF
TRBD1	NA	TRBJ1-5	TRBV4-1	TGCGCCAGCAGCCAAGAGGACAGGATACCCCATCAGCCCCAGCATTTT	CASSQEDRIPHQPQHF
NA	NA	TRBJ2-7	TRBV6-5	TGTGCCAGCAGTTACACGGGACACTCCTACGAGCAGTACTTC	CASSYTGHSYEQYF
NA	once	TRBJ2-7	TRBV2	TGTGCCAGTTCTCCGGGACACCACGTTGAAGAGCAGTACTTC	CASSPGHHVEEQYF
TRBD1	few	TRBJ1-2	TRBV4-3	TGCGCCAGCAGCCTACAGGGGGCGAAGTATGGCTACACCTTC	CASSLQGAKYGYTF
TRBD2	NA	TRBJ2-2	TRBV5-4	TGTGCCAGCAGCTTGGGACTAGCGGGAGGGCGGGGCACCGGGGAGCTGTTTTTT	CASSLGLAGGRGTGELFF
NA	NA	TRBJ2-3	TRBV5-4	TGTGCCAGCAGCTTGCCAGGTCGGGATACGCAGTATTTT	CASSLPGRDTQYF